The clone carrying this T cell receptor (beta chain) was counted only a few times. What it binds is unknown. The CDR3 covers 13 residues. Germline V gives CDR1 LNHDA, CDR2 SQIVND (reference sequence). V lost 1 base, J lost 7 bases, and 5 bases lay in between. TCRdb re-analysed the 5' RACE reads in MiXCR, keeping a single row per CDR3 protein. The repertoire has 40,000 to 45,000 distinct CDR3 sequences, roughly 10% of them found once; the top ten carry roughly 10%. The data are from a study of early T cells in non-severe SARS-CoV-2 infection. Overall study findings and caveats: CD4 and private specificities were missed by VDJdb matching, which favored anti-spike CD8 responses.

The sequencing input was whole blood. This clonotype was sampled from an adult who was a healthcare worker with PCR-confirmed SARS-CoV-2 infection or an uninfected control (not recorded which). The chain uses TRBV19 and TRBJ1-6; D uncertain. CDR3 coding DNA: TGTGCCAGTAGTATAGGTCCGAATTCACCCCTCCACTTT. Protein: CASSIGPNSPLHF. The complete variable domain, with remaining parts taken from reference TRBV19 and TRBJ1-6, reads DGGITQSPKYLFRKEGQNVTLSCEQNLNHDAMYWYRQDPGQGLRLIYYSQIVNDFQKGDIAEGYSVSREKKESFPLTVTSAQKNPTAFYLCASSIGPNSPLHFGNGTRLTVT.